The clone carrying this T cell receptor (beta chain) has more than one count but fewer than ten. Its antigen is not identified. Its ends do not fully match the called genes, so a read error is possible. Peripheral blood samples of roughly 9.8 milliliters were drawn from each donor. It was with a sample-barcoded 5' primer and a J-beta primer mix that a second PCR of roughly 7 to 11 cycles was run. TCRdb redid the calling of the 5' RACE reads with MiXCR, one entry per CDR3 protein. Found here are approximately 780,000 distinct CDR3 sequences, roughly 26% of them singletons; the top ten hold 3%. The data originate from a study of blood T cells in healthy people across ages. Study-wide findings and caveats: Possibly confounding the expanded clonotype changes was the fact that donor CMV status was unknown.

This CDR3 is built from 16 residues. Germline CDR1 is LGHNA and CDR2 is YNFKEQ. These data also formed part of another study, on T cells of mothers and their children. That publication notes: Samples were provided by three healthy Caucasian mothers and their six children.

The chain joins TRBV4-2 to TRBJ2-3, with D maybe TRBD2 (7 bases). The sample taken for sequencing was blood. This TCR was recovered from a boy between 10 and 17 years old in good health. CDR3 sequence reads: CACSQGGAGSTDTQYF. CDR3 bases: TGTGCCTGCAGCCAAGGGGGGGCCGGGAGCACAGATACGCAGTATTTT.